In its sample, the clone carrying this T cell receptor (beta chain) was seen once. Germline values: CDR1 SGHAT, CDR2 FQDESV (reference sequence). The CDR3 runs to 13 residues. The V gene lost 1 base and the J gene lost 6 bases, with 6 bases spanning the gap. The source of the sample is a study of blood T cell repertoires in COVID-19. Study context: Samples taken during acute and convalescent COVID-19 were collected in the United States, Italy and Spain. T cells, B-cell-depleted T cells, or PBMCs supplied cDNA or gDNA.

Authors' analysis steps: Reference gene primer amplification yielded estimated nucleated cell counts. This table comes from immunoSEQ multiplex PCR, and its TCRdb copy is limited to in-frame clones, with some not included. The DNA was the basis for D and trimming; V, J and clone size are from that table. The sample consists of roughly 80,000 clones, less than 90% of them appearing once. This clonotype was obtained from a man between 60 and 75 years old with active or convalescent COVID-19. The sample was peripheral blood. The chain employs TRBV11-1 and TRBJ2-2; D gene unclear. CDR3 DNA: TGTGCCAGCAGCTTAGGAGAGGCCGGGGAGCTGTTTTTT. Encoded protein: CASSLGEAGELFF.